This passage covers 27 T cell receptor beta chains from one sample sequenced in a study of CD8 T cells in Susac syndrome. Reverse transcription of about 0.5 to 1 ug RNA was carried out with random hexamers. TCRdb redid the calling of the immunoSEQ multiplex PCR reads with MiXCR, one entry per CDR3 protein. The sample has 150,000 to 200,000 distinct CDR3 sequences; 90% to 95% are singletons. Sequenced material: CD4+ T cells from PBMCs. The origin of the receptors is a human donor with Susac syndrome.

The chain has TRBV7-9 and TRBJ1-2; 7 nucleotides match TRBD1. The CDR3 is made up of 14 amino acids. Germline lookup yields CDR1 SEHNR and CDR2 FQNEAQ (reference sequence). V was pared by 4 bases and J by 3 bases, with 5 bases of the junction left unmatched. The CDR3: CASSSSQGYYGYTF. The CDR3 nucleotides are TGTGCCAGCAGCTCATCACAGGGGTACTATGGCTACACCTTC. Combining the CDR3 with reference TRBV7-9 and TRBJ1-2 gives the whole variable domain DTGVSQNPRHKITKRGQNVTFRCDPISEHNRLYWYRQTLGQGPEFLTYFQNEAQLEKSRLLSDRFSAERPKGSFSTLEIQRTEQGDSAMYLCASSSSQGYYGYTFGSGTRLTVV.

This clonotype was counted once. This chain joins TRBV6-2 or TRBV6-3 and TRBJ1-2; D unclear. Trimming pared 7 bases from V and 4 bases from J, leaving 10 bases between. The CDR3 has 12 amino acids. Germline CDR1 and CDR2: MNHEY and SVGEGT. The CDR3 DNA follows: TGTGCCAGCAATGAAGGGTTCTATGGCTACACCTTC. Protein: CASNEGFYGYTF.

The gene calls are TRBV6-1 and TRBJ1-2; no reliable D call. Germline lookup yields CDR1 MNHNS and CDR2 SASEGT. This CDR3 spans 13 amino acids. Trimming took off 1 base at V and 1 base at J, with 4 bases between the two ends. CDR3 sequence: CASSEVFNYGYTF. CDR3 sequence (DNA): TGTGCCAGCAGTGAAGTTTTTAACTATGGCTACACCTTC.

The V call is TRBV12-3 or TRBV12-4, the J call TRBJ1-1; D unresolved. Trimming took off 3 bases at V and 0 bases at J, with 5 bases between the two ends. The CDR3 loop spans 13 amino acids. CDR3 in amino acids: CASSFLLNTEAFF. The DNA for the CDR3 is TGTGCCAGCAGTTTTCTCCTGAACACTGAAGCTTTCTTT.

This rearrangement joins TRBV12-3 or TRBV12-4 to TRBJ2-7; D not certain. There are 14 residues in the CDR3. V shed 3 bases and J shed 6 bases, with 15 bases lying between them. The CDR3 sequence is CASSFGSESTEQYF. The CDR3 nucleotides are TGTGCCAGCAGTTTTGGTTCCGAATCCACCGAGCAGTACTTC.

Written as DNA, the CDR3 is TGTGCCAGCAGCAGCACGACAGTCAGTGGCTACACCTTC. It translates to CASSSTTVSGYTF. The V and J genes are TRBV11-2 and TRBJ1-2; D perhaps matches TRBD1 (5 bases). Germline V gives CDR1 SGHAT, CDR2 FQNNGV. The CDR3 length is 13 residues. Trimming left V 5 bases short and J 7 bases short, with 14 bases between.

The chain is built from TRBV20-1 and TRBJ2-1; maybe TRBD2 (6 bases). With 0 bases removed from V and 0 bases from J, the gap between germline ends came to 12 bases. Germline values: CDR1 DFQATT, CDR2 SNEGSKA (reference sequence). The CDR3 runs to 16 residues. Here the CDR3 DNA reads TGCAGTGCTAGAGAGGGGCGGGATAGCTCCTACAATGAGCAGTTCTTC. As protein: CSAREGRDSSYNEQFF.

The chain is built from TRBV3-1 and TRBJ2-1; D gene unclear. The CDR3 is made up of 13 amino acids. Germline CDR1 LGHDT, CDR2 YNNKEL (reference sequence). The germline V and J ends were trimmed by 5 bases and 10 bases, with 15 bases remaining between them. The CDR3 nucleotides are TGTGCCAGCAGCGCCGGAACATTGTACGAGCAGTTCTTC. Encoded protein: CASSAGTLYEQFF.

J is TRBJ2-2 and V is TRBV3-1; D is unresolved. V was trimmed by 3 bases and J by 3 bases, leaving 8 bases between them. This CDR3 is 14 amino acids long. Germline loops: CDR1 LGHDT, CDR2 YNNKEL (reference sequence). The CDR3 DNA sequence: TGTGCCAGCAGCCACAGCTCCTACACCGGGGAGCTGTTTTTT. Amino acids: CASSHSSYTGELFF.

This chain joins TRBV20-1 and TRBJ2-1; D remains ambiguous. The CDR3 covers 10 residues. The V end lost 5 bases, the J end lost 4 bases, and 3 bases lay between the germline ends. Looked up from germline, CDR1 is DFQATT and CDR2 is SNEGSKA (reference sequence). CDR3 residues: CSALYNEQFF. The CDR3 DNA follows: TGCAGTGCTCTTTACAATGAGCAGTTCTTC.

This rearrangement joins TRBV4-2 to TRBJ1-2; 7 bases fit TRBD1. CDR3 length: 15 residues. CDR1 is LGHNA, CDR2 YNFKEQ, per germline. V lost 5 bases, J lost 2 bases, and 8 bases stayed unmatched. CDR3 sequence (DNA): TGTGCCAGCAGCATAAACAGGGGAAACAACTATGGCTACACCTTC. This encodes CASSINRGNNYGYTF.

The genes are TRBV24-1 and TRBJ2-5; tentative D call: TRBD1 (5 bases). V lost 5 bases, J lost 1 base, and 16 bases lay in between. This CDR3 region has 16 residues. The germline V gene has CDR1 KGHDR and CDR2 SFDVKD. The CDR3 DNA reads as TGTGCCACCAGTGGGGATAAACACAGGTCCCAAGAGACCCAGTACTTC. It yields the protein CATSGDKHRSQETQYF.

J is TRBJ2-3 and V is TRBV4-1; 11 bases map to TRBD2. This CDR3 has 16 residues. Germline CDR1 and CDR2: MGHRA and YSYEKL. The V segment lost 4 bases and the J segment 3 bases; nucleotides outside the gene matches: 6. The CDR3 is CASSPRLAGRTDTQYF. CDR3 DNA: TGCGCCAGCAGCCCCCGACTAGCGGGAAGAACAGATACGCAGTATTTT.

This chain uses TRBV7-9 with TRBJ2-7; a possible D gene is TRBD2 (6 bases). Trimming cost V 5 bases and J 3 bases, with 14 bases left between them. This CDR3 has 14 amino acids. The germline V gene encodes CDR1 SEHNR and CDR2 FQNEAQ (reference sequence). This CDR3 reads CASSLTGLYYEQYF. DNA of the CDR3: TGTGCCAGCAGCCTCACGGGACTCTACTACGAGCAGTACTTC.

This sequence joins TRBV9 and TRBJ2-2; D remains unclear. Germline V gives CDR1 SGDLS, CDR2 YYNGEE. This CDR3 has 12 residues. V lost 0 bases and J 7 bases, leaving 4 bases between the germline ends. The CDR3 DNA follows: TGTGCCAGCAGCGTAGCCCACGGGGAGCTGTTTTTT. The encoded protein is CASSVAHGELFF.

The CDR3 here is CASTPQGTYEQYF. The CDR3 coding sequence is TGTGCCAGCACCCCCCAGGGGACCTACGAGCAGTACTTC. The rearrangement uses TRBV6-1 and TRBJ2-7, with D perhaps TRBD1 (6 bases). The CDR3 sequence is 13 residues long. The germline V gene has CDR1 MNHNS and CDR2 SASEGT. V dropped 7 bases and J dropped 2 bases, with 12 bases sitting between them.

This chain connects TRBV20-1 to TRBJ1-5; TRBD1 matches 9 bases. This CDR3 has 13 amino acids. Losses at the gene ends were 6 bases for V and 7 bases for J; bases not matched to a gene: 7. The germline CDR1 and CDR2 sequences are DFQATT and SNEGSKA (reference sequence). As DNA, the CDR3 is TGCAGTGCCACAACAGGGGGCAGGCAGCCCCAGCATTTT. Translating it yields CSATTGGRQPQHF.

V and J are TRBV3-1 and TRBJ2-7, with 10 bases identical to TRBD2. CDR1 and CDR2 (germline): LGHDT, YNNKEL (reference sequence). CDR3 length: 14 residues. Trimming at V came to 6 bases and at J to 3 bases, leaving 5 bases not matched to a gene. Written as DNA, the CDR3 is TGTGCCAGCAGTCTAGCGGGAGACGACTACGAGCAGTACTTC. It encodes CASSLAGDDYEQYF.

This rearrangement joins TRBV6-5 to TRBJ1-6; TRBD1 might be the D (5 bases). The CDR3 extends over 15 amino acids. CDR1 and CDR2 from the germline V gene are MNHEY and SVGAGI. V gave up 2 bases and J gave up 3 bases, with 8 bases separating them. The chain's CDR3 is CASSYGTGYNSPLHF. CDR3 nucleotides: TGTGCCAGCAGTTACGGGACGGGCTATAATTCACCCCTCCACTTT.

CDR3 residues: CASSPGVGYEQYF. The CDR3 DNA is TGTGCCAGCTCACCGGGGGTTGGCTACGAGCAGTACTTC. The rearrangement uses TRBV18 and TRBJ2-7; possibly TRBD1 or TRBD2 for D (5 bases each). V was pared by 3 bases and J by 3 bases, with 9 bases between. The CDR3 has 13 amino acids. Germline assignment: CDR1 KGHSH and CDR2 LQKENI.

The chain is built from TRBV24-1 and TRBJ1-2, with unresolved D. The germline CDR1 and CDR2 sequences are KGHDR and SFDVKD. This CDR3 contains 14 residues. V lost 8 bases and J 0 bases, leaving 12 bases between the germline ends. CDR3 in amino acids: CATTSRVSNYGYTF. In DNA form, the CDR3 reads TGTGCCACCACCTCCCGGGTATCTAACTATGGCTACACCTTC.

This chain uses TRBV12-3 or TRBV12-4 with TRBJ2-5, with D tentatively TRBD2 (6 bases). The V and J ends lost 6 bases and 4 bases respectively, with 27 bases between them. CDR3 length: 18 residues. CDR3 sequence reads: CASSLGAAGTTSVETQYF. The CDR3 DNA reads TGTGCCAGCAGCTTGGGAGCGGCGGGGACCACGTCCGTAGAGACCCAGTACTTC.

The V gene is TRBV4-1, the J gene TRBJ2-7, with a weak D call TRBD2 (5 bases). CDR1 and CDR2 (germline): MGHRA, YSYEKL. The CDR3 consists of 16 residues. The V end was cut by 3 bases, the J end by 3 bases, with 18 bases between. The DNA for the CDR3 is TGCGCCAGCAGCCACCTCGGTTCCACCGGGAACTACGAGCAGTACTTC. This codes for CASSHLGSTGNYEQYF.

The chain is built from TRBV28 and TRBJ2-3, with a tentative D call TRBD1 (6 bases). This CDR3 has 15 residues. The germline V gene has CDR1 MDHEN and CDR2 SYDVKM. V gave up 6 bases and J gave up 2 bases, with 15 bases separating them. CDR3 loop: CASRVRGRSTDTQYF. The CDR3 region has the DNA TGTGCCAGCAGGGTCAGGGGAAGATCCACAGATACGCAGTATTTT.

The rearrangement joins TRBV2 to TRBJ2-3, with 7 bases fitting TRBD2. The CDR3 is 12 residues long. J gave up 6 bases and V 8 bases, and 5 bases lay outside the gene matches. Germline assignment: CDR1 SNHLY and CDR2 FYNNEI. The CDR3 is CASYLAADTQYF. The CDR3 region has the DNA TGTGCCAGCTATCTAGCGGCGGATACGCAGTATTTT.

This sequence joins TRBV29-1 and TRBJ1-1, with D maybe TRBD1 (5 bases). This CDR3 is 12 amino acids long. Between the trimmed V and J ends, which lost 4 bases and 4 bases, there was a span of 10 bases. Germline loops: CDR1 SQVTM, CDR2 ANQGSEA. This CDR3 is CSVVGRATEAFF. CDR3 sequence (DNA): TGCAGCGTTGTGGGCAGGGCCACTGAAGCTTTCTTT.

V usage is TRBV7-9 and J usage is TRBJ2-3; D remains ambiguous. V shed 6 bases and J shed 6 bases, with 19 bases lying between them. Germline CDR1 is SEHNR and CDR2 is FQNEAQ (reference sequence). This CDR3 is 15 amino acids long. CDR3 region: CASRRPTGLGDTQYF. Here the CDR3 DNA reads TGTGCCAGCAGGCGTCCGACTGGCTTGGGGGATACGCAGTATTTT. Full variable domain (missing parts from reference TRBV7-9 and TRBJ2-3): DTGVSQNPRHKITKRGQNVTFRCDPISEHNRLYWYRQTLGQGPEFLTYFQNEAQLEKSRLLSDRFSAERPKGSFSTLEIQRTEQGDSAMYLCASRRPTGLGDTQYFGPGTRLTVL.